This is a list of T cell receptor beta chains from one sample in a study of molecular identifiers for immune sequencing clone quantification. TCRdb itself ran the PCR reads through MiXCR, one entry per CDR3 protein. Of about 320,000 distinct CDR3 sequences in the sample, about 23% were seen once. The material sequenced was naive CD8+ T cells from blood, with Jurkat cell RNA spiked in. All receptors come from a human donor in good health. Some libraries in this study had Jurkat cell RNA spiked in. CDR3s include the opening cysteine and the closing phenylalanine or tryptophan. A D gene is named only where the DNA matches it firmly. Clone size is given for some rows only: seen once, a few or many times, or a class if the clone is expanded.

D,J,size,V,CDR3,DNA
-,TRBJ2-6,-,TRBV20-1,CSARNRGNSGANVLTF,TGCAGTGCTAGGAATCGGGGTAACTCTGGGGCCAACGTCCTGACTTTC
-,TRBJ1-5,-,TRBV4-1,CASSQGRANQPQHF,TGCGCCAGCAGCCAAGGGAGGGCCAATCAGCCCCAGCATTTT
-,TRBJ2-7,-,TRBV4-2,CASSQDTRGTYEQYF,TGTGCCAGCAGCCAAGATACGCGGGGAACCTACGAGCAGTACTTC
-,TRBJ2-2,-,TRBV18,CASSPPQSGLLTGELFF,TGTGCCAGCTCACCACCCCAGTCCGGGCTCCTCACCGGGGAGCTGTTTTTT
-,TRBJ2-3,-,TRBV19,CASSISGDSTDTQYF,TGTGCCAGTAGTATCTCAGGGGACAGCACAGATACGCAGTATTTT
-,TRBJ2-7,many,TRBV7-3,CASSPQGTFYEQYF,TGTGCCAGCAGCCCACAGGGTACCTTCTACGAGCAGTACTTC
-,TRBJ1-5,few,TRBV12-3/TRBV12-4,CASSFVGQPQHF,TGTGCCAGCAGTTTTGTGGGTCAGCCCCAGCATTTT
-,TRBJ2-7,many,TRBV5-6,CASSSRTGTSYEQYF,TGTGCCAGCAGCTCCCGGACCGGCACCTCCTACGAGCAGTACTTC
-,TRBJ1-5,few,TRBV15,CATSSSRGPNQPQHF,TGTGCCACCAGCAGTTCGCGGGGGCCCAATCAGCCCCAGCATTTT
TRBD2,TRBJ2-5,many,TRBV20-1,CSARSSGQETQYF,TGCAGTGCCAGATCTAGCGGCCAAGAGACCCAGTACTTC
-,TRBJ2-3,many,TRBV12-3/TRBV12-4,CASSLVQPSASTDTQYF,TGTGCCAGCAGTTTAGTCCAGCCGAGTGCTAGCACAGATACGCAGTATTTT
-,TRBJ2-2,-,TRBV12-3/TRBV12-4,CASSVVVTGELFF,TGTGCCAGCAGTGTGGTCGTCACCGGGGAGCTGTTTTTT
-,TRBJ2-5,few,TRBV7-6,CASSLEPDGVETQYF,TGTGCCAGCAGCCTCGAACCGGACGGCGTAGAGACCCAGTACTTC
TRBD1,TRBJ1-1,many,TRBV13,CASSKWTGENTEAFF,TGTGCCAGCAGCAAGTGGACAGGGGAGAACACTGAAGCTTTCTTT
-,TRBJ2-7,-,TRBV27,CASSSGSYGEQYF,TGTGCCAGCAGTTCAGGTTCCTATGGGGAGCAGTACTTC
-,TRBJ1-1,-,TRBV5-4,CASSLPQGKSEAFF,TGTGCCAGCAGCTTGCCTCAGGGAAAGAGTGAAGCTTTCTTT
TRBD1,TRBJ1-1,many,TRBV29-1,CSALGQGANTEAFF,TGCAGCGCTCTCGGACAGGGGGCTAACACTGAAGCTTTCTTT
-,TRBJ1-1,many,TRBV12-3/TRBV12-4,CASSLDQGMNTEAFF,TGTGCCAGCAGTTTAGATCAGGGTATGAACACTGAAGCTTTCTTT
TRBD1,TRBJ2-7,many,TRBV19,CASSDRAYEQYF,TGTGCCAGCAGCGACAGGGCCTACGAGCAGTACTTC
TRBD2,TRBJ2-5,-,TRBV10-2,CVSSSPGLTDGTQYF,TGCGTCAGCAGTTCCCCGGGACTAACCGATGGGACCCAGTACTTC
-,TRBJ2-7,few,TRBV14,CASSLGTVAGHEQYF,TGTGCCAGCAGCCTAGGGACCGTCGCCGGTCACGAGCAGTACTTC
TRBD2,TRBJ2-1,few,TRBV12-3/TRBV12-4,CASSRLAGAPPHEQFF,TGTGCCAGCAGCCGACTAGCGGGTGCCCCTCCCCATGAGCAGTTCTTC
TRBD2,TRBJ2-1,few,TRBV19,CASSAGEGEQFF,TGTGCCAGTAGTGCGGGGGAGGGGGAGCAGTTCTTC
-,TRBJ2-1,few,TRBV10-3,CAISESSSATDEQFF,TGTGCCATCAGTGAGTCGTCTAGCGCAACAGATGAGCAGTTCTTC
-,TRBJ2-1,many,TRBV24-1,CATSDWTNNNEQFF,TGTGCCACCAGTGACTGGACTAACAACAATGAGCAGTTCTTC